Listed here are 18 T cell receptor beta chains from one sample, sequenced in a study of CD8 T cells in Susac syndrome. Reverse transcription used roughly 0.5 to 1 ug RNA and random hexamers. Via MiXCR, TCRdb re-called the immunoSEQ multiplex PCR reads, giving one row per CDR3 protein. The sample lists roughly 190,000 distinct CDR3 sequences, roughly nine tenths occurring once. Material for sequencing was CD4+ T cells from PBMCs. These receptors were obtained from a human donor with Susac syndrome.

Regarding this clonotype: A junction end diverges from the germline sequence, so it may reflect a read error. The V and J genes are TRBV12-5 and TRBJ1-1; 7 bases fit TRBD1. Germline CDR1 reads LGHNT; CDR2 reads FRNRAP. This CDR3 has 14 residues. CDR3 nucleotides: TGTGCTAGTGGGTTGGGACAGCAAAACACTGAAGCTTTCTTT. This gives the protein CASGLGQQNTEAFF.

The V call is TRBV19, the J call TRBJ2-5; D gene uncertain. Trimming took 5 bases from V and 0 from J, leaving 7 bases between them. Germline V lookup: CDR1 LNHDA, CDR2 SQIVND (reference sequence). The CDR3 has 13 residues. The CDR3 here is CASSLSNQETQYF. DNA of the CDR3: TGTGCCAGTAGTTTGTCCAACCAAGAGACCCAGTACTTC.

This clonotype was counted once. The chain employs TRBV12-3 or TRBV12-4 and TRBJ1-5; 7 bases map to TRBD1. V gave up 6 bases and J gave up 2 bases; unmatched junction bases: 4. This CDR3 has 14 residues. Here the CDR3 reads CASRLGTGNQPQHF. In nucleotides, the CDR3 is TGTGCCAGCAGGCTAGGGACAGGCAATCAGCCCCAGCATTTT.

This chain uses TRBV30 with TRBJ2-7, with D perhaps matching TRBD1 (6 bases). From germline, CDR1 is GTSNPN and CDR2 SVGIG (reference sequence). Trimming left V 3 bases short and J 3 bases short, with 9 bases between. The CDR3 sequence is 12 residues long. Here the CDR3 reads CAWSGDNYEQYF. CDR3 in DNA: TGTGCCTGGAGCGGGGACAACTACGAGCAGTACTTC.

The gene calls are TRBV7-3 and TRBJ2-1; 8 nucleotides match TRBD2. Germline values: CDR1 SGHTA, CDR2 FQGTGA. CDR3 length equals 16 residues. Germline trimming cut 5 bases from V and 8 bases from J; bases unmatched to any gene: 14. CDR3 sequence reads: CASSPTPRAGVYEQFF. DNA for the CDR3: TGTGCCAGCAGCCCTACCCCTCGAGCGGGAGTCTATGAGCAGTTCTTC.

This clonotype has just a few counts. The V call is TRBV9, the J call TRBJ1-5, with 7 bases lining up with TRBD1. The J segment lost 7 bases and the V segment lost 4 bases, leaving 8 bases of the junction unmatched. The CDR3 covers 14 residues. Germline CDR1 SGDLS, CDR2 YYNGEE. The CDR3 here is CASSIGTVGQPQHF. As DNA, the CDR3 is TGTGCCAGCAGCATCGGGACAGTAGGACAGCCCCAGCATTTT.

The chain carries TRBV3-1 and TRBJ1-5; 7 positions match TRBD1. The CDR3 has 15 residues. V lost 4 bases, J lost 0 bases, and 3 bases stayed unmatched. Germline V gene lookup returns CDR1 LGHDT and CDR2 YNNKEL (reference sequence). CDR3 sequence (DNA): TGTGCCAGCAGCCGCGGGACAGTTAGCAATCAGCCCCAGCATTTT. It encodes CASSRGTVSNQPQHF.

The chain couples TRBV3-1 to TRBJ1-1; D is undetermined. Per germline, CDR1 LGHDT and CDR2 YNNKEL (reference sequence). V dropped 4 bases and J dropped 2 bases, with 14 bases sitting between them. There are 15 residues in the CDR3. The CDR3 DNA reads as TGTGCCAGCAGCCCCAAGGAATCGGGAAACACTGAAGCTTTCTTT. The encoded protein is CASSPKESGNTEAFF.

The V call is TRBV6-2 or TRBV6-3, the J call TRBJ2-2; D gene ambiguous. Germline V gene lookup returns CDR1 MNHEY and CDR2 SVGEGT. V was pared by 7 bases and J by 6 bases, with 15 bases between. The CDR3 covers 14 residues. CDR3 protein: CASTRSRISGELFF. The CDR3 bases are TGTGCCAGCACCCGTTCCCGTATCTCCGGGGAGCTGTTTTTT.

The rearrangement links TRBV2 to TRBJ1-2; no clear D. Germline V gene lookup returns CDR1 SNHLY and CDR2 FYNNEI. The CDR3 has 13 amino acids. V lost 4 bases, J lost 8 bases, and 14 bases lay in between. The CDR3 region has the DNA TGTGCCAGCAGTGGCTCAGGTCCCTACGGCTACACCTTC. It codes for CASSGSGPYGYTF.

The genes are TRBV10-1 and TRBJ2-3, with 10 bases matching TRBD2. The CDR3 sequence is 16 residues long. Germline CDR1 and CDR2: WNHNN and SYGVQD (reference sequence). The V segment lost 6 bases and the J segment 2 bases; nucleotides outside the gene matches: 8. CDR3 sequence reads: CASSPVTSGSTDTQYF. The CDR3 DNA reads TGCGCCAGCAGCCCGGTGACTAGCGGGTCCACAGATACGCAGTATTTT.

The CDR3 loop is CASSFRKSQYF. CDR3 nucleotides: TGTGCCAGCAGCTTCCGGAAGTCACAGTACTTC. This rearrangement joins TRBV7-2 to TRBJ2-5, with unresolved D. V was trimmed by 3 bases and J by 11 bases, leaving 10 bases between them. The CDR3 has 11 residues. Germline CDR1 reads SGHTA; CDR2 reads FQGNSA.

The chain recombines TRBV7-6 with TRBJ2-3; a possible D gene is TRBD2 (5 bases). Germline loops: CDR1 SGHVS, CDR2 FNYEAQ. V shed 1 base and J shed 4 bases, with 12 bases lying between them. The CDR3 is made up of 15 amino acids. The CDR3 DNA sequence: TGTGCCAGCAGCTTAGTGCCTGGGAGCTCAGATACGCAGTATTTT. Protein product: CASSLVPGSSDTQYF.

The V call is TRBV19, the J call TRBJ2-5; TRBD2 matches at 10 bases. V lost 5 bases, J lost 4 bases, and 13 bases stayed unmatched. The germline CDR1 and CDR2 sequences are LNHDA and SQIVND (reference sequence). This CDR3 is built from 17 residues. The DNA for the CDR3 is TGTGCCAGTAGTTCCCCCGCTAGCGGGAGAAGTCGAGAGACCCAGTACTTC. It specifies CASSSPASGRSRETQYF.

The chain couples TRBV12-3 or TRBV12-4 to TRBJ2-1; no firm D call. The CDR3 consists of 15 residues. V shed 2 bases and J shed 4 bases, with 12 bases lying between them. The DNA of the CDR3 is TGTGCCAGCAGTTTACCAGGCCTTAATTACAATGAGCAGTTCTTC. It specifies CASSLPGLNYNEQFF.

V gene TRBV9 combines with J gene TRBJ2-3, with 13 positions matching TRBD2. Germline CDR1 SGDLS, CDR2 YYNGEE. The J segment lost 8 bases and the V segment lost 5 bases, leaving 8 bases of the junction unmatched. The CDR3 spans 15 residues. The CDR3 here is CASSEGGTSGVTQYF. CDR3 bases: TGTGCCAGCAGTGAAGGGGGGACTAGCGGGGTTACGCAGTATTTT.

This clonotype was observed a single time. CDR3 sequence reads: CARLDGRGGGYTF. As DNA, the CDR3 is TGTGCCAGACTAGACGGCCGGGGAGGAGGCTACACCTTC. The chain has TRBV2 and TRBJ1-2; D unclear. V was pared by 9 bases and J by 8 bases, with 19 bases between. This CDR3 region has 13 residues. Looked up from germline, CDR1 is SNHLY and CDR2 is FYNNEI.

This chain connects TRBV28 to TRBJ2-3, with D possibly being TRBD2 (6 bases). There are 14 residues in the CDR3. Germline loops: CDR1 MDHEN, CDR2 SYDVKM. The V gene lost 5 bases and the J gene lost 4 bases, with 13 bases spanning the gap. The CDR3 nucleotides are TGTGCCAGCAGTCACGGGACTGAACCAGATACGCAGTATTTT. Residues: CASSHGTEPDTQYF.